The 30 T cell receptor beta chains below all came from one sample that was sequenced in a study of T cell changes during pregnancy in multiple sclerosis. TCRdb's copy holds only in-frame clones and misses some; the assay was immunoSEQ multiplex PCR. This table has approximately 9,000 clones, about 83% appearing once. Sequencing was performed on CD8+ T cells from peripheral blood mononuclear cells, taken in the third trimester of pregnancy. The receptors come from a female donor in good health, enrolled as a control in a pregnancy study.

The genes are TRBV6-1 and TRBJ2-5; D possibly corresponds to TRBD1 (7 bases). This CDR3 has 15 residues. Trimming took 3 bases from V and 2 from J, leaving 13 bases between them. CDR1 MNHNS and CDR2 SASEGT come from the germline V gene. CDR3 DNA: TGTGCCAGCAGTGAGTCCCAGGGGGGACAAGAGACCCAGTACTTC. The encoded protein is CASSESQGGQETQYF.

The chain joins TRBV27 to TRBJ2-2; 8 bases map to TRBD1. The CDR3 has 16 residues. The germline CDR1 and CDR2 sequences are MNHEY and SMNVEV (reference sequence). J was trimmed by 4 bases and V by 5 bases; bases with no gene match: 9. The CDR3 is CASSPKTGAGTGELFF. CDR3 sequence (DNA): TGTGCCAGCAGTCCTAAGACAGGGGCGGGCACCGGGGAGCTGTTTTTT.

This rearrangement joins TRBV10-3 to TRBJ1-1; D gene uncertain. V lost 1 base and J lost 7, with 10 bases in between. Germline V gene sequence: CDR1 ENHRY, CDR2 SYGVKD. This CDR3 is built from 13 residues. This CDR3 reads CAISEYTADEAFF. CDR3 in DNA: TGTGCCATCAGTGAGTATACCGCGGATGAAGCTTTCTTT.

This clone is large by share. The chain uses TRBV6-5 and TRBJ1-1; no clear D gene. Per germline, CDR1 MNHEY and CDR2 SVGAGI. Deletions cut 0 bases from V and 0 bases from J, with 8 bases between. The CDR3 has 15 residues. CDR3 in amino acids: CASSYSPELNTEAFF. DNA for the CDR3: TGTGCCAGCAGTTACTCGCCGGAGCTGAACACTGAAGCTTTCTTT.

This sequence joins TRBV11-2 and TRBJ2-7, with 8 bases lining up with TRBD1. The V gene end was trimmed by 1 base and the J gene end by 2 bases; junction bases not matched to a gene: 4. Germline assignment: CDR1 SGHAT and CDR2 FQNNGV. This CDR3 spans 15 amino acids. The chain's CDR3 is CASSLGTGLPYEQYF. CDR3 DNA sequence: TGTGCCAGCAGCTTAGGGACAGGGCTACCCTACGAGCAGTACTTC.

V gene TRBV6-4 combines with J gene TRBJ2-1, with 9 bases identical to TRBD2. CDR3 length equals 16 residues. From germline, CDR1 is MRHNA and CDR2 SNTAGT. J gave up 10 bases and V 0 bases, and 10 bases lay outside the gene matches. The CDR3 sequence is CASSDSVGGGVEEQFF. CDR3 nucleotide sequence: TGTGCCAGCAGTGACTCCGTGGGCGGGGGGGTCGAGGAGCAGTTCTTC.

J is TRBJ1-1 and V is TRBV4-2; 7 bases map to TRBD1. Germline V gives CDR1 LGHNA, CDR2 YNFKEQ. This CDR3 region has 16 residues. Trimming cost V 6 bases and J 1 base; bases outside gene matches: 11. In DNA, the CDR3 is TGTGCCAGCAGGACCCCTAGGGGGCACCAGAACACTGAAGCTTTCTTT. Translated: CASRTPRGHQNTEAFF.

This clone is a singleton in its sample. The rearrangement uses TRBV6-1 and TRBJ1-5; 7 bases fit TRBD1. Germline trimming cut 6 bases from V and 0 bases from J; bases unmatched to any gene: 2. CDR1 MNHNS and CDR2 SASEGT come from the germline V gene. The CDR3 loop spans 14 amino acids. CDR3 protein: CASRQGNSNQPQHF. CDR3 coding DNA: TGTGCCAGCAGACAGGGGAATAGCAATCAGCCCCAGCATTTT.

The genes are TRBV6-4 and TRBJ2-3, with 13 bases fitting TRBD2. With V trimmed by 2 bases and J by 4 bases, 3 bases remained unmatched. The germline CDR1 and CDR2 sequences are MRHNA and SNTAGT. This CDR3 comprises 16 residues. The CDR3 nucleotides are TGTGCCAGCAGTGACGGACTAGCGGGGGAAGCAGATACGCAGTATTTT. Encoded protein: CASSDGLAGEADTQYF.

This chain joins TRBV9 and TRBJ2-5; TRBD1 matches 7 bases. After removal of 0 bases from V and 4 bases from J, the junction contained 6 bases not matched to a gene. CDR1 SGDLS and CDR2 YYNGEE come from the germline V gene. CDR3 size: 15 residues. In DNA, the CDR3 is TGTGCCAGCAGCGTAGCTACAGGGGTGGGAGAGACCCAGTACTTC. It specifies CASSVATGVGETQYF.

This chain uses TRBV9 with TRBJ2-7; 10 bases are a match to TRBD2. The CDR3 has 16 amino acids. V was clipped by 0 bases and J by 4 bases; unmatched bases: 7. Germline values: CDR1 SGDLS, CDR2 YYNGEE. DNA for the CDR3: TGTGCCAGCAGCGTAGCCGCCCTAGCGGGAGCTTACGAGCAGTACTTC. It encodes CASSVAALAGAYEQYF.

The chain recombines TRBV5-1 with TRBJ2-5; 9 nucleotides line up with TRBD2. The CDR3 is 16 amino acids. Per the germline V gene, CDR1 is SGHRS and CDR2 is YFSETQ. V shed 4 bases and J 4 bases; nucleotides not matched to a gene: 11. Written as DNA, the CDR3 is TGCGCCAGCAGCCTTAGTGGGACTAGCTCCCCAGAGACCCAGTACTTC. Its protein product is CASSLSGTSSPETQYF.

The V gene is TRBV7-3, the J gene TRBJ2-1, with D perhaps TRBD2 (5 bases). Trimming left V 4 bases short and J 2 bases short, with 18 bases between. There are 17 residues in the CDR3. Germline V gives CDR1 SGHTA, CDR2 FQGTGA. CDR3 sequence reads: CASSSHPTSRPYNEQFF. As DNA, the CDR3 is TGTGCCAGCAGCTCCCACCCCACTAGTAGGCCCTACAATGAGCAGTTCTTC.

The chain couples TRBV27 to TRBJ2-6; D is unclear. The CDR3 has 14 amino acids. V was shortened by 1 base and J by 3 bases, with 4 bases between the two germline ends. The germline gives CDR1 MNHEY, CDR2 SMNVEV (reference sequence). CDR3 loop: CASSLLYGANVLTF. The CDR3 bases are TGTGCCAGCAGTTTATTGTATGGGGCCAACGTCCTGACTTTC.

The V gene is TRBV14, the J gene TRBJ2-3; 9 positions agree with TRBD1. Looked up from germline, CDR1 is SGHDN and CDR2 is FVKESK. The CDR3 is made up of 18 amino acids. V lost 4 bases and J lost 5; bases outside the gene matches: 16. CDR3 nucleotides: TGTGCCAGCAGCCGACAACCGCGCCCGGGACAGGGTCAAGATACGCAGTATTTT. Amino acids: CASSRQPRPGQGQDTQYF.

This clone is medium-sized in the sample. The rearrangement joins TRBV4-1 to TRBJ1-6; possible D gene TRBD1, 5 bases. Germline assignment: CDR1 MGHRA and CDR2 YSYEKL. CDR3 size: 19 residues. Between the trimmed V and J ends, which lost 1 base and 0 bases, there was a span of 16 bases. CDR3 sequence reads: CASSQAPGQASSYNSPLHF. CDR3 in DNA: TGCGCCAGCAGCCAAGCCCCTGGACAAGCGAGCTCCTATAATTCACCCCTCCACTTT.

This clone was detected a few times. The J gene is TRBJ1-1, the V gene TRBV21-1. TRBV21-1 is marked as a pseudogene. This CDR3 comprises 14 residues. CDR3 region: CASSPGGRNTEAFF. CDR3 bases: TGTGCCAGTTCCCCCGGGGGAAGGAACACTGAAGCTTTCTTT.

The CDR3 DNA reads as TGCGCCAGCAGCCCAACCGGGACTTCCATTAGGGAGCAGTACTTC. As protein: CASSPTGTSIREQYF. The rearrangement links TRBV4-1 to TRBJ2-7, with a tentative D call TRBD2 (6 bases). V dropped 4 bases and J dropped 7 bases, with 20 bases sitting between them. This CDR3 spans 15 amino acids. CDR1 and CDR2 (germline): MGHRA, YSYEKL.

The rearrangement uses TRBV5-6 and TRBJ1-2; TRBD1 agrees at 8 bases. This CDR3 has 16 amino acids. Trimming cost V 3 bases and J 7 bases; bases outside gene matches: 14. Germline-derived CDR1 and CDR2 are SGHDT and YYEEEE. CDR3 sequence: CASSSLRTGNICGYTF. DNA of the CDR3: TGTGCCAGCAGCTCCCTCCGGACAGGGAATATCTGTGGCTACACCTTC. Full variable domain (rest looked up from reference TRBV5-6 and TRBJ1-2): DAGVTQSPTHLIKTRGQQVTLRCSPKSGHDTVSWYQQALGQGPQFIFQYYEEEERQRGNFPDRFSGHQFPNYSSELNVNALLLGDSALYLCASSSLRTGNICGYTFGSGTRLTVV.

The CDR3 protein is CASISGENTEAFF. Written as DNA, the CDR3 is TGTGCCAGCATCTCCGGGGAGAACACTGAAGCTTTCTTT. This rearrangement joins TRBV2 to TRBJ1-1, with D unresolved. V lost 7 bases, J lost 1 base, and 10 bases lay in between. The germline CDR1 and CDR2 sequences are SNHLY and FYNNEI. This CDR3 region has 13 residues.

V gene TRBV5-6 combines with J gene TRBJ1-4; 8 nucleotides line up with TRBD1. From germline, CDR1 is SGHDT and CDR2 YYEEEE. The CDR3 contains 15 residues. The ends lost 4 bases at V and 3 bases at J; junction bases unmatched: 5. The CDR3 DNA is TGTGCCAGCAGCCCCAACAGGGGGTCTAATGAAAAACTGTTTTTT. This translates into CASSPNRGSNEKLFF.

The rearrangement joins TRBV4-2 to TRBJ2-7, with 8 positions matching TRBD1. Per the germline V gene, CDR1 is LGHNA and CDR2 is YNFKEQ. This CDR3 contains 17 residues. The V segment lost 0 bases and the J segment 3 bases; nucleotides outside the gene matches: 10. Here the CDR3 DNA reads TGTGCCAGCAGCCAAGAGGGGACGGGACAGGCATACTACGAGCAGTACTTC. As protein: CASSQEGTGQAYYEQYF.

The V and J genes are TRBV6-4 and TRBJ2-2, with TRBD2 matching 7 bases. The trim removed 5 bases at V and 6 bases at J, leaving 6 bases unmatched. The CDR3 consists of 14 residues. Looked up from germline, CDR1 is MRHNA and CDR2 is SNTAGT. The CDR3 region has the DNA TGTGCCAGCAGTCCCAGCGGGGACGCCGGGGAGCTGTTTTTT. This sequence encodes CASSPSGDAGELFF.

The rearrangement links TRBV13 to TRBJ2-7; TRBD1 might be the D (6 bases). The CDR3 is made up of 15 amino acids. V lost 6 bases to trimming and J lost 0 bases, with 15 bases between them. CDR1 and CDR2 from the germline V gene are PRHDT and FYEKMQ (reference sequence). The CDR3 loop is CASSSRQESSYEQYF. CDR3 nucleotides: TGTGCCAGCAGTTCACGACAGGAAAGCTCCTACGAGCAGTACTTC.

The V call is TRBV28, the J call TRBJ2-5; D perhaps matches TRBD1 (6 bases). V shed 7 bases and J shed 7 bases, with 22 bases lying between them. Germline V gene lookup returns CDR1 MDHEN and CDR2 SYDVKM. The CDR3 is 15 residues long. For the CDR3, the DNA is TGTGCCAGCACTTCTGGTGGACCAGAAGGGGGGACCCAGTACTTC. Its translation: CASTSGGPEGGTQYF. Drawing the rest from reference TRBV28 and TRBJ2-5, the complete variable domain is DVKVTQSSRYLVKRTGEKVFLECVQDMDHENMFWYRQDPGLGLRLIYFSYDVKMKEKGDIPEGYSVSREKKERFSLILESASTNQTSMYLCASTSGGPEGGTQYFGPGTRLLVL.

The V call is TRBV7-9, the J call TRBJ1-2; D may be TRBD1 (6 bases). Trimming cost V 1 base and J 8 bases, with 14 bases left between them. CDR3 size: 14 residues. Germline CDR1 SEHNR, CDR2 FQNEAQ (reference sequence). CDR3 amino acids: CASSLGDRRGGYTF. Written as DNA, the CDR3 is TGTGCCAGCAGCTTAGGAGACAGGCGTGGGGGCTACACCTTC.

The table lists this clone with a count of one. This chain joins TRBV7-9 and TRBJ2-1; TRBD2 matches 10 bases. CDR1 and CDR2 (germline): SEHNR, FQNEAQ (reference sequence). J lost 8 bases, V lost 4 bases, and 14 bases had no gene match. The CDR3 extends over 17 amino acids. CDR3 in amino acids: CASSSGLKREGRYEQFF. CDR3 nucleotide sequence: TGTGCCAGCAGCTCCGGTTTAAAGCGGGAGGGTAGGTATGAGCAGTTCTTC.

This clone was detected a few times. Other nucleotide sequences in the sample specify the same CDR3. The rearrangement uses TRBV5-6 and TRBJ1-5; D remains unclear. Germline CDR1 SGHDT, CDR2 YYEEEE. The germline V and J ends were trimmed by 1 base and 5 bases, with 4 bases remaining between them. This CDR3 is built from 12 residues. The CDR3 region is CASSLSDQPQHF. DNA of the CDR3: TGTGCCAGCAGCTTGTCGGATCAGCCCCAGCATTTT.

The table lists this clone with a count of one. This rearrangement joins TRBV27 to TRBJ2-3; TRBD2 agrees at 12 bases. V shed 8 bases and J 10 bases; nucleotides not matched to a gene: 7. Germline lookup yields CDR1 MNHEY and CDR2 SMNVEV (reference sequence). The CDR3 has 13 residues. CDR3 in DNA: TGTGCCAGCGAGTCACTAGCGGGAGGTTCGCAGTATTTT. Translated, it gives CASESLAGGSQYF.

This clone was seen a few times. The V gene is TRBV6-4, the J gene TRBJ2-3, with D unclear. The CDR3 totals 15 residues. Trimming removed 2 bases at V and 2 bases at J, with 11 bases between. Germline lookup yields CDR1 MRHNA and CDR2 SNTAGT. This chain's CDR3 is CASSDGTSDTDTQYF. CDR3 in DNA: TGTGCCAGCAGTGACGGTACTTCCGACACAGATACGCAGTATTTT.